The 5 T cell receptor beta chains below were found in one sample sequenced in a study of blood T cell repertoires in COVID-19. Produced via immunoSEQ multiplex PCR; TCRdb's table is partial and in-frame only. The table includes approximately 250,000 clones, approximately 86% detected once. The specimen was peripheral blood. The receptors were gathered from a man under 40 with active or convalescent COVID-19.

The chain couples TRBV2 to TRBJ1-2, with TRBD1 matching 7 bases. V shed 8 bases and J 0 bases; nucleotides not matched to a gene: 9. The length of the CDR3 is 15 residues. From germline, CDR1 is SNHLY and CDR2 FYNNEI. The CDR3 sequence: CASGGLQGSNYGYTF. CDR3 DNA sequence: TGTGCCAGCGGAGGATTACAGGGGTCTAACTATGGCTACACCTTC.

V usage is TRBV5-6 and J usage is TRBJ2-7; 8 bases agree with TRBD2. Germline V gene sequence: CDR1 SGHDT, CDR2 YYEEEE. The junction had 2 bases not matched to a gene; V was cut back by 3 bases and J by 9 bases. The CDR3 sequence is 11 residues long. The CDR3 region has the DNA TGTGCCAGCAGCTACCGGGAGGGGCAGTACTTC. Amino acid sequence: CASSYREGQYF.

Only one count was recorded for this clone. The CDR3 bases are TGTGCCAGTAGTGGGCGTATGTTGGCCTCAGGAGGCTACACCTTC. Protein product: CASSGRMLASGGYTF. This rearrangement joins TRBV19 to TRBJ1-2, with D hard to call. Germline V lookup: CDR1 LNHDA, CDR2 SQIVND (reference sequence). With 5 bases removed from V and 8 bases from J, the gap between germline ends came to 21 bases. The CDR3 has 15 residues.

CDR3 in amino acids: CASSLSDEQYF. The CDR3 DNA reads TGTGCCAGCAGCCTTAGCGACGAGCAGTACTTC. The chain couples TRBV11-2 to TRBJ2-7; TRBD2 might be the D (5 bases). Germline loops: CDR1 SGHAT, CDR2 FQNNGV. This CDR3 region has 11 residues. With 5 bases removed from V and 5 bases from J, the gap between germline ends came to 7 bases.

The chain joins TRBV5-4 to TRBJ2-5, with 9 bases that match TRBD2. The CDR3 covers 18 residues. The V gene's germline CDR1 is SGHNT and CDR2 YYREEE (reference sequence). Trimming cost V 2 bases and J 1 base; bases outside gene matches: 12. CDR3 in amino acids: CASSLSRLAESRQETQYF. In DNA, the CDR3 is TGTGCCAGCAGCTTATCTCGACTAGCGGAGAGTCGCCAAGAGACCCAGTACTTC.